What follows are 27 T cell receptor beta chains derived from one specimen sequenced in a study of technical replicates of blood from several donors. Libraries were prepared by immunoSEQ multiplex PCR; TCRdb keeps only in-frame clonotypes and omits some of them. The table has under 90,000 clones, about 92% seen once. The specimen sequenced was T cells isolated from PBMCs. These receptors were collected from a human donor in good health.

This clone has just one count. The chain carries TRBV30 and TRBJ1-4; 9 bases fit TRBD1. With 5 bases clipped from V and 7 bases from J, the junction kept 17 bases outside the gene matches. The CDR3 sequence is 17 residues long. Germline-derived CDR1 and CDR2 are GTSNPN and SVGIG (reference sequence). DNA of the CDR3: TGTGCCTGGGCGAGGATCCGACTGGACAGGGGAGGTGAAAAACTGTTTTTT. Translating gives CAWARIRLDRGGEKLFF.

V is TRBV7-6 and J is TRBJ2-2; D call uncertain. There are 12 residues in the CDR3. Trimming took 5 bases from V and 5 from J, leaving 6 bases between them. Germline lookup yields CDR1 SGHVS and CDR2 FNYEAQ. The CDR3 nucleotides read TGTGCCAGCAGCCGAGAGACCGGGGAGCTGTTTTTT. It yields the protein CASSRETGELFF.

This chain links TRBV9 with TRBJ1-1; D may be TRBD1 (6 bases). V was trimmed by 4 bases and J by 6 bases, leaving 13 bases between them. The CDR3 totals 13 residues. Germline V gene sequence: CDR1 SGDLS, CDR2 YYNGEE. CDR3 loop: CASSLGSGAEAFF. The CDR3 coding sequence is TGTGCCAGCAGCCTAGGATCAGGGGCTGAAGCTTTCTTT.

This clone was seen only a few times. The rearrangement uses TRBV7-9 and TRBJ2-1, with 8 positions matching TRBD2. The CDR3 consists of 18 residues. V gave up 1 base and J gave up 10 bases; unmatched junction bases: 18. Germline V gene lookup returns CDR1 SEHNR and CDR2 FQNEAQ (reference sequence). The CDR3 coding sequence is TGTGCCAGCAGCTTAGTCCCCCTTACGGGAGCGGGAGCTAGGGAGCAGTTCTTC. This translates into CASSLVPLTGAGAREQFF. The whole variable domain, remainder taken from reference TRBV7-9 and TRBJ2-1, is DTGVSQNPRHKITKRGQNVTFRCDPISEHNRLYWYRQTLGQGPEFLTYFQNEAQLEKSRLLSDRFSAERPKGSFSTLEIQRTEQGDSAMYLCASSLVPLTGAGAREQFFGPGTRLTVL.

This chain links TRBV29-1 with TRBJ1-2; TRBD1 aligns across 7 bases. In germline, CDR1 is SQVTM, CDR2 ANQGSEA. The CDR3 loop spans 13 amino acids. Trimming removed 4 bases from V and 0 bases from J; junction bases left unmatched: 2. CDR3 amino acids: CSVGDSANYGYTF. The CDR3 region has the DNA TGCAGCGTTGGGGACAGCGCTAACTATGGCTACACCTTC.

The V and J genes are TRBV25-1 and TRBJ2-7; D is possibly TRBD2 (6 bases). The ends were cut back, 4 bases at V and 7 bases at J, with 17 bases in the middle. The CDR3 is 14 residues long. Looked up from germline, CDR1 is MGHDK and CDR2 is SYGVNS. The CDR3 reads CASSVRWRDREQYF. The DNA for the CDR3 is TGTGCCAGCAGTGTCCGTTGGCGGGACCGGGAGCAGTACTTC.

This clone was seen once. The chain combines TRBV5-6 with TRBJ2-1; D is ambiguous. CDR1 and CDR2 from the germline V gene are SGHDT and YYEEEE. CDR3 size: 11 residues. The CDR3 is CVSALYNEQFF. In nucleotides, the CDR3 is TGTGTAAGCGCCCTTTACAATGAGCAGTTCTTC.

V and J are TRBV10-3 and TRBJ2-3, with 7 positions matching TRBD1. The trim removed 6 bases at V and 3 bases at J, leaving 12 bases unmatched. Looked up from germline, CDR1 is ENHRY and CDR2 is SYGVKD. The CDR3 consists of 16 residues. The chain's CDR3 is CAIRKEGALWTDTQYF. The CDR3 bases are TGTGCCATCAGAAAAGAGGGGGCCCTGTGGACAGATACGCAGTATTTT.

This chain links TRBV5-1 with TRBJ1-6; 7 nucleotides align to TRBD1. The CDR3 consists of 14 residues. With V trimmed by 4 bases and J by 12 bases, 10 bases remained unmatched. Germline V gene data show CDR1 as SGHRS and CDR2 as YFSETQ. CDR3 nucleotide sequence: TGCGCCAGCAGCGAACAGGGGCGCGACCTACCCCTCCACTTT. Its protein product is CASSEQGRDLPLHF.

The chain recombines TRBV6-5 with TRBJ1-1; 7 bases fit TRBD1. Germline V gene data show CDR1 as MNHEY and CDR2 as SVGAGI. The CDR3 length is 12 residues. The J segment lost 4 bases and the V segment lost 8 bases, leaving 4 bases of the junction unmatched. CDR3 protein: CASQGEITEAFF. The CDR3, as DNA: TGTGCCAGCCAGGGGGAAATCACTGAAGCTTTCTTT.

The chain recombines TRBV18 with TRBJ2-1; 13 bases fit TRBD2. V was clipped by 0 bases and J by 8 bases; unmatched bases: 4. The germline V gene has CDR1 KGHSH and CDR2 LQKENI. The CDR3 has 16 residues. Here the CDR3 reads CASSPPGLAGSYEQFF. Here the CDR3 DNA reads TGTGCCAGCTCACCACCGGGACTAGCGGGGTCGTATGAGCAGTTCTTC. Combining the CDR3 with reference TRBV18 and TRBJ2-1 gives the whole variable domain NAGVMQNPRHLVRRRGQEARLRCSPMKGHSHVYWYRQLPEEGLKFMVYLQKENIIDESGMPKERFSAEFPKEGPSILRIQQVVRGDSAAYFCASSPPGLAGSYEQFFGPGTRLTVL.

The genes are TRBV27 and TRBJ2-1; D unclear. This CDR3 is 13 amino acids long. V shed 2 bases and J shed 7 bases, with 9 bases lying between them. The germline V gene has CDR1 MNHEY and CDR2 SMNVEV (reference sequence). CDR3 bases: TGTGCCAGCAGTTTAGGTAGCCTGAATGAGCAGTTCTTC. It codes for CASSLGSLNEQFF.

This rearrangement joins TRBV2 to TRBJ2-1; 11 bases line up with TRBD2. J was trimmed by 6 bases and V by 7 bases; bases with no gene match: 11. Germline CDR1 reads SNHLY; CDR2 reads FYNNEI. The CDR3 runs to 16 residues. CDR3 bases: TGTGCCAGCATTCCGGGACTAGCGGCGGGAGGCAATGAGCAGTTCTTC. It is translated as CASIPGLAAGGNEQFF.

This chain connects TRBV19 to TRBJ1-1, with a possible D match to TRBD1 (6 bases). The germline CDR1 and CDR2 sequences are LNHDA and SQIVND (reference sequence). V was trimmed by 1 base and J by 4 bases, leaving 10 bases between them. The CDR3 is 14 amino acids. Here the CDR3 DNA reads TGTGCCAGTAGTATAGGGGGGCAGGCCACTGAAGCTTTCTTT. It encodes CASSIGGQATEAFF.

V and J are TRBV2 and TRBJ1-5; D may be TRBD1 (5 bases). Germline lookup yields CDR1 SNHLY and CDR2 FYNNEI. V dropped 6 bases and J dropped 0 bases, with 9 bases sitting between them. The CDR3 sequence is 14 residues long. This CDR3 reads CASRKDSSNQPQHF. CDR3 bases: TGTGCCAGCAGGAAAGACAGTAGCAATCAGCCCCAGCATTTT. Looking up the rest from reference TRBV2 and TRBJ1-5 gives the full variable domain: EPEVTQTPSHQVTQMGQEVILRCVPISNHLYFYWYRQILGQKVEFLVSFYNNEISEKSEIFDDQFSVERPDGSNFTLKIRSTKLEDSAMYFCASRKDSSNQPQHFGDGTRLSIL.

The V call is TRBV11-3, the J call TRBJ1-5; D is uncertain. Germline V CDR1 and CDR2: SGHNT, YENEEA. CDR3 length: 13 amino acids. V was shortened by 0 bases and J by 5 bases, with 5 bases between the two germline ends. The DNA of the CDR3 is TGTGCCAGCAGCTTAGAACGGGATCAGCCCCAGCATTTT. Its protein product is CASSLERDQPQHF.

The rearrangement links TRBV10-3 to TRBJ1-3; the match to TRBD1 covers 9 bases. The CDR3 loop spans 14 amino acids. From germline, CDR1 is ENHRY and CDR2 SYGVKD. Germline trimming cut 8 bases from V and 6 bases from J; bases unmatched to any gene: 8. CDR3: CAIAAGTGKNTIYF. The CDR3 DNA reads TGTGCCATCGCCGCCGGGACAGGGAAAAACACCATATATTTT.

The V call is TRBV27, the J call TRBJ1-2; TRBD1 aligns across 8 bases. From germline, CDR1 is MNHEY and CDR2 SMNVEV (reference sequence). V trimming: 5 bases; J trimming: 8 bases; junction bases outside the gene matches: 4. This CDR3 comprises 12 residues. The CDR3 region is CASSTGGSGYTF. DNA of the CDR3: TGTGCCAGCAGTACAGGGGGGAGCGGCTACACCTTC.

This sequence joins TRBV6-1 and TRBJ1-5; D unclear. The CDR3 spans 14 residues. Trimming took 2 bases from V and 7 from J, leaving 12 bases between them. Germline V lookup: CDR1 MNHNS, CDR2 SASEGT. CDR3 sequence reads: CASSERRGSQPQHF. The CDR3 nucleotides are TGTGCCAGCAGTGAACGGCGGGGTAGCCAGCCCCAGCATTTT.

V gene TRBV19 combines with J gene TRBJ2-7; a weak D match, TRBD2 (6 bases). Germline assignment: CDR1 LNHDA and CDR2 SQIVND (reference sequence). V was trimmed by 2 bases and J by 7 bases, leaving 12 bases between them. CDR3 length: 13 amino acids. CDR3 region: CASSISLRGEQYF. The CDR3 DNA reads as TGTGCCAGTAGTATAAGCCTTCGGGGGGAGCAGTACTTC. Full variable domain (outside the CDR3, taken from reference TRBV19 and TRBJ2-7): DGGITQSPKYLFRKEGQNVTLSCEQNLNHDAMYWYRQDPGQGLRLIYYSQIVNDFQKGDIAEGYSVSREKKESFPLTVTSAQKNPTAFYLCASSISLRGEQYFGPGTRLTVT.

The rearrangement links TRBV7-9 to TRBJ2-7, with a weak D call TRBD2 (5 bases). Deletions cut 5 bases from V and 5 bases from J, with 22 bases between. The CDR3 totals 16 residues. Germline assignment: CDR1 SEHNR and CDR2 FQNEAQ (reference sequence). The CDR3 DNA follows: TGTGCCAGCAGCCCGTTCCGGAGCGGACCTTGGCACGAGCAGTACTTC. This encodes CASSPFRSGPWHEQYF. The complete variable domain, with remaining parts taken from reference TRBV7-9 and TRBJ2-7, reads DTGVSQNPRHKITKRGQNVTFRCDPISEHNRLYWYRQTLGQGPEFLTYFQNEAQLEKSRLLSDRFSAERPKGSFSTLEIQRTEQGDSAMYLCASSPFRSGPWHEQYFGPGTRLTVT.

This clone was observed a few times. The chain links TRBV4-2 to TRBJ1-1; no clear D. In germline, CDR1 is LGHNA, CDR2 YNFKEQ. The CDR3 has 16 residues. Trimming removed 4 bases from V and 0 bases from J, with 15 bases in between. The CDR3 DNA reads TGTGCCAGCAGCCCAGAGGTCGGGGTATTGAACACTGAAGCTTTCTTT. Its translation: CASSPEVGVLNTEAFF.

This clone appeared once. V and J are TRBV4-1 and TRBJ2-6, with D maybe TRBD2 (5 bases). This CDR3 comprises 18 residues. The germline V and J ends were trimmed by 1 base and 1 base, with 14 bases remaining between them. Germline CDR1 reads MGHRA; CDR2 reads YSYEKL. CDR3: CASSQVEWSGSGANVLTF. The CDR3 DNA is TGCGCCAGCAGCCAAGTAGAGTGGTCGGGATCTGGGGCCAACGTCCTGACTTTC.

V is TRBV18 and J is TRBJ2-6; the D gene is possibly TRBD1 (5 bases). V was clipped by 4 bases and J by 1 base, with 11 bases between them. CDR3 size: 16 residues. Germline V gives CDR1 KGHSH, CDR2 LQKENI. CDR3 nucleotide sequence: TGTGCCAGCTCACGAAACGCAGGGTCTGGGGCCAACGTCCTGACTTTC. Amino acids: CASSRNAGSGANVLTF.

The chain carries TRBV28 and TRBJ2-5; 7 bases fit TRBD2. Germline V gene sequence: CDR1 MDHEN, CDR2 SYDVKM. Trimming cost V 5 bases and J 0 bases; bases outside gene matches: 3. The CDR3 consists of 14 residues. The CDR3 DNA is TGTGCCAGCAGTGGGGAGGGGTACCAAGAGACCCAGTACTTC. The encoded protein is CASSGEGYQETQYF. The full variable domain, rest sourced from reference TRBV28 and TRBJ2-5, is DVKVTQSSRYLVKRTGEKVFLECVQDMDHENMFWYRQDPGLGLRLIYFSYDVKMKEKGDIPEGYSVSREKKERFSLILESASTNQTSMYLCASSGEGYQETQYFGPGTRLLVL.

The CDR3 DNA is TGTGCCAGTAGTTCAGGGGAGCTGTTTTTT. Its protein is CASSSGELFF. V gene TRBV19 combines with J gene TRBJ2-2; D call uncertain. V was cut by 5 bases and J by 8 bases, with 3 bases left in between. The CDR3 spans 10 residues. Germline-derived CDR1 and CDR2 are LNHDA and SQIVND (reference sequence).

The rearrangement joins TRBV5-6 to TRBJ2-7; weak D call: TRBD1 (5 bases). CDR3 length: 15 residues. The germline V gene encodes CDR1 SGHDT and CDR2 YYEEEE. The ends were cut back, 2 bases at V and 2 bases at J, with 14 bases in the middle. Here the CDR3 reads CASSLFETATYEQYF. The DNA for the CDR3 is TGTGCCAGCAGCTTATTTGAGACAGCAACCTACGAGCAGTACTTC.